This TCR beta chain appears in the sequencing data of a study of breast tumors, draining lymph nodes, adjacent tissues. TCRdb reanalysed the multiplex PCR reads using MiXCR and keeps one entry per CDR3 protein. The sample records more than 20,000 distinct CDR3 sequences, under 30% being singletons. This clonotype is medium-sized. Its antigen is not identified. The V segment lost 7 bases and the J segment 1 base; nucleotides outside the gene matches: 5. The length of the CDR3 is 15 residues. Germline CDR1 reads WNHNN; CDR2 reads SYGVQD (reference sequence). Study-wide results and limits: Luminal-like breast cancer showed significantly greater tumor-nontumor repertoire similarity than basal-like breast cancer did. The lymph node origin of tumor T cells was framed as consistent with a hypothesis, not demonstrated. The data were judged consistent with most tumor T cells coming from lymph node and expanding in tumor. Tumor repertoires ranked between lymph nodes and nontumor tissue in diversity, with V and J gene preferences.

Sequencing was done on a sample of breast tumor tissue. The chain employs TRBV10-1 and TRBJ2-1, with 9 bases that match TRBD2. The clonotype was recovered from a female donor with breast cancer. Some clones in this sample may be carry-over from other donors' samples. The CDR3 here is CASILSGRSYNEQFF. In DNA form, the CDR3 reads TGCGCCAGCATCTTGAGCGGGAGGTCCTACAATGAGCAGTTCTTC.